Below, 23 T cell receptor beta chains from the same sample are listed, as sequenced in a study of blood T cell repertoires in COVID-19. TCRdb keeps only in-frame clones here, not all; method: immunoSEQ multiplex PCR. This table holds roughly 150,000 clones, 65% to 90% found once. Sequencing was carried out using peripheral blood. All receptors come from a man aged 45-65 years with acute or convalescent COVID-19.

This clone was observed a handful of times. V usage is TRBV7-2 and J usage is TRBJ2-3; maybe TRBD2 (6 bases). The CDR3 is 15 amino acids. The germline V gene has CDR1 SGHTA and CDR2 FQGNSA. The ends were cut back, 2 bases at V and 2 bases at J, with 11 bases in the middle. The CDR3 DNA sequence: TGTGCCAGCAGCTTAAGGGCGGGATACACAGATACGCAGTATTTT. Its translation is CASSLRAGYTDTQYF.

The chain uses TRBV30 and TRBJ2-5; 10 bases match TRBD2. Per the germline V gene, CDR1 is GTSNPN and CDR2 is SVGIG (reference sequence). The CDR3 has 17 residues. Trimming cost V 4 bases and J 2 bases; bases outside gene matches: 13. CDR3 coding DNA: TGTGCCTGGACCCTTCGAGCTAGCGGGGGTTTACAAGAGACCCAGTACTTC. Protein sequence: CAWTLRASGGLQETQYF. Supplemented by reference TRBV30 and TRBJ2-5, the full variable domain reads SQTIHQWPATLVQPVGSPLSLECTVEGTSNPNLYWYRQAAGRGLQLLFYSVGIGQISSEVPQNLSASRPQDRQFILSSKKLLLSDSGFYLCAWTLRASGGLQETQYFGPGTRLLVL.

J is TRBJ1-5 and V is TRBV6-5; 9 bases align to TRBD1. The CDR3 is 15 residues long. Trimming removed 4 bases from V and 2 bases from J; junction bases left unmatched: 3. Germline V gene data show CDR1 as MNHEY and CDR2 as SVGAGI. The CDR3 here is CASSSTGGGNQPQHF. The CDR3 nucleotides are TGTGCCAGCAGTTCAACAGGGGGCGGCAATCAGCCCCAGCATTTT.

The rearrangement links TRBV28 to TRBJ2-3; the match to TRBD2 covers 15 bases. CDR3 length equals 16 residues. With 4 bases clipped from V and 3 bases from J, the junction kept 2 bases outside the gene matches. Per germline, CDR1 MDHEN and CDR2 SYDVKM. The CDR3 here is CASSSGLAGGTDTQYF. The CDR3 DNA is TGTGCCAGCAGTTCGGGACTAGCGGGAGGTACAGATACGCAGTATTTT.

The chain has TRBV9 and TRBJ1-6; the D is unclear. Trimming removed 3 bases at V and 0 bases at J, with 7 bases between. Germline-derived CDR1 and CDR2 are SGDLS and YYNGEE. The CDR3 spans 15 residues. CDR3 sequence (DNA): TGTGCCAGCAGCGCGAGTCGCTCCTATAATTCACCCCTCCACTTT. It is translated as CASSASRSYNSPLHF.

This chain uses TRBV30 with TRBJ1-4; 10 bases fit TRBD1. This CDR3 contains 14 residues. Germline trimming cut 2 bases from V and 5 bases from J; bases unmatched to any gene: 2. Germline V CDR1 and CDR2: GTSNPN, SVGIG (reference sequence). Here the CDR3 reads CAWSTDRGNEKLFF. The CDR3 DNA follows: TGTGCCTGGAGTACGGACAGGGGGAATGAAAAACTGTTTTTT.

This chain uses TRBV7-2 with TRBJ2-1; D is possibly TRBD2 (6 bases). CDR3 length: 12 residues. V lost 4 bases, J lost 15 bases, and 16 bases lay in between. CDR1 and CDR2 (germline): SGHTA, FQGNSA. In nucleotides, the CDR3 is TGTGCCAGCAGCTCCCGGGACCCCGGGGGGTTCTTC. Translation: CASSSRDPGGFF.

In this sample, this clone turned up a few times. The V and J genes are TRBV6-5 and TRBJ2-7; weak D call: TRBD1 (5 bases). Trimming shortened V by 2 bases and J by 3 bases, and 8 bases separated the two germline ends. CDR1 is MNHEY and CDR2 is SVGAGI in the germline V gene. CDR3 length equals 13 residues. CDR3 loop: CASSYRQGYEQYF. The DNA of the CDR3 is TGTGCCAGCAGTTACCGTCAGGGCTACGAGCAGTACTTC.

The chain combines TRBV7-9 with TRBJ2-7; 7 nucleotides line up with TRBD1. The CDR3 runs 14 residues. Germline assignment: CDR1 SEHNR and CDR2 FQNEAQ (reference sequence). V dropped 3 bases and J dropped 3; count of bases not matched to a gene: 5. The CDR3 DNA is TGTGCCAGCAGCTTTCGGGACAGTTTCTACGAGCAGTACTTC. This encodes CASSFRDSFYEQYF.

J is TRBJ1-1 and V is TRBV7-9; a possible D gene is TRBD1 (6 bases). V gave up 4 bases and J gave up 3 bases, with 12 bases separating them. CDR1 and CDR2 (germline): SEHNR, FQNEAQ (reference sequence). The CDR3 length is 14 residues. In nucleotides, the CDR3 is TGTGCCAGCAGCTCACAGGGCACGGACACTGAAGCTTTCTTT. This translates into CASSSQGTDTEAFF.

The V call is TRBV21-1, the J call TRBJ2-2; TRBD2 is the table's D call and was not checked against the DNA. TRBV21-1 is designated a pseudogene. CDR3 length: 15 amino acids. The CDR3: CASSKGRGYTGELFF. For the CDR3, the DNA is TGTGCCAGCAGCAAAGGCCGGGGGTACACCGGGGAGCTGTTTTTT.

The chain links TRBV3-1 (or the pseudogene TRBV3-2) to TRBJ1-2, with a tentative D call TRBD1 (6 bases). CDR3 length: 16 residues. Trimming shortened V by 0 bases and J by 5 bases, and 16 bases separated the two germline ends. CDR1 and CDR2 (germline): LGHDT, YNNKEL (reference sequence). Here the CDR3 reads CASSQEGRGARYGYTF. In DNA, the CDR3 is TGTGCCAGCAGCCAAGAAGGGCGGGGGGCGCGATATGGCTACACCTTC.

This clone came up once. The chain carries TRBV28 and TRBJ2-7; 12 positions agree with TRBD2. Germline CDR1 reads MDHEN; CDR2 reads SYDVKM. The ends lost 2 bases at V and 4 bases at J; junction bases unmatched: 6. The CDR3 is 16 amino acids. Written as DNA, the CDR3 is TGTGCCAGCAGTTTAAAGACTAGCGGGAGATTGTACGAGCAGTACTTC. The encoded protein is CASSLKTSGRLYEQYF.

The J gene is TRBJ2-5, the V gene TRBV15, with D possibly being TRBD2 (6 bases). The CDR3 sequence is 15 residues long. Trimming left V 3 bases short and J 5 bases short, with 16 bases between. Germline CDR1 is LNHNV and CDR2 is YYDKDF (reference sequence). This chain's CDR3 is CATSSKRGGGETQYF. Here the CDR3 DNA reads TGTGCCACCAGCAGTAAGAGAGGAGGAGGGGAGACCCAGTACTTC.

The chain links TRBV7-9 to TRBJ1-2, with D maybe TRBD1 (6 bases). CDR1 SEHNR and CDR2 FQNEAQ come from the germline V gene (reference sequence). This CDR3 is built from 14 residues. The V end was cut by 4 bases, the J end by 5 bases, with 14 bases between. The CDR3 reads CASSWTDSAYGYTF. The DNA of the CDR3 is TGTGCCAGCAGCTGGACAGATTCCGCGTATGGCTACACCTTC.

In this sample, this clone turned up once. This sequence joins TRBV19 and TRBJ2-1; D is unresolved. CDR3 length equals 12 residues. The germline CDR1 and CDR2 sequences are LNHDA and SQIVND (reference sequence). V was shortened by 0 bases and J by 9 bases, with 6 bases between the two germline ends. Here the CDR3 reads CASSIEPGEQFF. DNA for the CDR3: TGTGCCAGTAGTATAGAACCAGGTGAGCAGTTCTTC.

The V gene is TRBV3-1 (or the pseudogene TRBV3-2), the J gene TRBJ2-7; D is undetermined. Per germline, CDR1 LGHDT and CDR2 YNNKEL (reference sequence). This CDR3 has 15 amino acids. V dropped 0 bases and J dropped 0 bases, with 9 bases sitting between them. As DNA, the CDR3 is TGTGCCAGCAGCCAAGATAATACACCCTCCTACGAGCAGTACTTC. It codes for CASSQDNTPSYEQYF.

The rearrangement joins TRBV9 to TRBJ2-7, with TRBD1 identical over 8 bases. This CDR3 is built from 17 residues. Germline-derived CDR1 and CDR2 are SGDLS and YYNGEE. J gave up 5 bases and V 4 bases, and 17 bases lay outside the gene matches. CDR3 residues: CASSLVPTRTGFHEQYF. CDR3 bases: TGTGCCAGCAGCTTAGTACCGACCCGGACAGGGTTCCACGAGCAGTACTTC.

The chain links TRBV28 to TRBJ2-7, with D unclear. Germline assignment: CDR1 MDHEN and CDR2 SYDVKM. The CDR3 totals 13 residues. The V gene lost 3 bases and the J gene lost 2 bases, with 8 bases spanning the gap. CDR3 protein: CASSLEPTYEQYF. The CDR3 DNA reads as TGTGCCAGCAGTTTGGAGCCAACCTACGAGCAGTACTTC.

This chain connects TRBV7-8 to TRBJ2-6; D not resolved. The germline gives CDR1 SGHVS, CDR2 FQNEAQ. Trimming left V 6 bases short and J 2 bases short, with 11 bases between. There are 15 residues in the CDR3. The CDR3 nucleotides are TGTGCCAGCAGAACTGCCGGAGCTGGGGCCAACGTCCTGACTTTC. Protein: CASRTAGAGANVLTF. Filled out from reference TRBV7-8 and TRBJ2-6, the complete variable domain reads GAGVSQSPRYKVAKRGQDVALRCDPISGHVSLFWYQQALGQGPEFLTYFQNEAQLDKSGLPSDRFFAERPEGSVSTLKIQRTQQEDSAVYLCASRTAGAGANVLTFGAGSRLTVL.

The rearrangement links TRBV6-5 to TRBJ1-1; D might be TRBD1 (5 bases). Between the trimmed V and J ends, which lost 5 bases and 5 bases, there was a span of 12 bases. CDR1 MNHEY and CDR2 SVGAGI come from the germline V gene. The CDR3 runs 13 residues. For the CDR3, the DNA is TGTGCCAGCAGTACAACAGGACAAACTGAAGCTTTCTTT. This encodes CASSTTGQTEAFF.

The rearrangement joins TRBV19 to TRBJ1-6, with unresolved D. This CDR3 comprises 14 residues. Trimming pared 10 bases from V and 5 bases from J, leaving 15 bases between. CDR1 LNHDA and CDR2 SQIVND come from the germline V gene (reference sequence). The CDR3 sequence: CATSRTRDNSPLHF. The DNA of the CDR3 is TGTGCCACCTCCCGGACGCGGGATAATTCACCCCTCCACTTT. The entire variable domain, with the rest obtained from reference TRBV19 and TRBJ1-6, is as follows: DGGITQSPKYLFRKEGQNVTLSCEQNLNHDAMYWYRQDPGQGLRLIYYSQIVNDFQKGDIAEGYSVSREKKESFPLTVTSAQKNPTAFYLCATSRTRDNSPLHFGNGTRLTVT.

This clone was counted once. The chain combines TRBV6-5 with TRBJ2-7; 7 bases line up with TRBD1. Germline V gene lookup returns CDR1 MNHEY and CDR2 SVGAGI. The CDR3 covers 15 residues. After removal of 7 bases from V and 3 bases from J, the junction contained 12 bases not matched to a gene. CDR3 sequence (DNA): TGTGCCAGCACTCGCCCCGGGACAGCCAACTACGAGCAGTACTTC. This encodes CASTRPGTANYEQYF.